The clone carrying this T cell receptor beta chain appeared many times. The target antigen is unknown. Unsorted bulk tissue of about 20-30 mg yielded co-extracted RNA and DNA. The data originate from a study of tumor-infiltrating lymphocytes in primary liver carcinoma. Overall study results and limits: Only about 7.5-24% of top clones spanned all five tumor regions.

Trimming removed 4 bases from V and 5 bases from J; junction bases left unmatched: 6. The CDR3 consists of 15 residues. CDR1 is MDHEN and CDR2 is SYDVKM in the germline V gene. The investigators made TCR beta cDNA from about 500 ng total RNA, using a constant-region primer. Construction of TCR beta libraries relied on three successive nested multiplex PCR rounds employing slightly modified ARM-PCR. TRBV1-TRBV30 forward and Cbeta reverse primers drove the first two roughly 10-cycle rounds. Via MiXCR, TCRdb re-called the multiplex PCR reads, giving one row per CDR3 protein. The table includes roughly 49,000 distinct CDR3 sequences, less than 85% detected once.

The sequence derives from a man in his forties with primary liver carcinoma and hepatitis B virus infection. Input material: liver tumor tissue from sampling region 5. Indicated subset: tumor region T5, tumor centre. The chain combines TRBV28 with TRBJ2-5; 11 bases are shared with TRBD2. CDR3 nucleotide sequence: TGTGCCAGCAGTTCCATAGCGGGAGGGCCGGAGACCCAGTACTTC. It yields the protein CASSSIAGGPETQYF.